A single sample gave rise to the 4 T cell receptor beta chains below, sequenced in a study of T-cell memory formation after mild COVID-19. TCRdb reprocessed the 5' RACE reads via MiXCR and lists one record per CDR3 protein. This sample has some 100,000 distinct CDR3 sequences, with roughly 10% found just once. The sample was PBMCs or a T cell subset sorted from them (not recorded which). Receptors originate from a man between 18 and 29 years old who had mild COVID-19 (a few samples of this study predate the infection). Cell type and time point are not known.

This clonotype was detected a few times. The genes are TRBV11-2 and TRBJ2-4; 8 bases fit TRBD1. This CDR3 spans 16 amino acids. Germline V gene sequence: CDR1 SGHAT, CDR2 FQNNGV. J was trimmed by 3 bases and V by 5 bases; bases with no gene match: 9. CDR3 loop: CASSGGQGWGKNIQYF. As DNA, the CDR3 is TGTGCCAGCAGCGGCGGACAGGGTTGGGGCAAAAACATTCAGTACTTC.

This clonotype was seen a handful of times. The V call is TRBV10-2, the J call TRBJ2-7, with D perhaps TRBD2 (5 bases). The CDR3 sequence is 13 residues long. The germline V gene encodes CDR1 WSHSY and CDR2 SAAADI. Trimming took 2 bases from V and 6 from J, leaving 11 bases between them. CDR3 protein: CASSEALAAEQYF. CDR3 DNA: TGCGCCAGCAGTGAGGCCCTAGCCGCCGAGCAGTACTTC.

V gene TRBV6-6 combines with J gene TRBJ1-1, with TRBD1 matching 7 bases. Trimming at V came to 4 bases and at J to 11 bases, leaving 7 bases not matched to a gene. This CDR3 is 12 amino acids long. CDR1 and CDR2 (germline): MNHNY, SVGAGI (reference sequence). For the CDR3, the DNA is TGTGCCAGCAGTTTACAGGGGAGAGAGGCTTTCTTT. Translation gives CASSLQGREAFF.

In its sample, this clonotype was seen many times. This chain uses TRBV7-2 with TRBJ2-7; maybe TRBD1 (6 bases). Per germline, CDR1 SGHTA and CDR2 FQGNSA. The V end lost 2 bases, the J end lost 0 bases, and 14 bases lay between the germline ends. This CDR3 contains 16 residues. DNA of the CDR3: TGTGCCAGCAGCTTATCGTGGGACACGAGCTCCTACGAGCAGTACTTC. Amino acids: CASSLSWDTSSYEQYF.